This TCR beta chain appears in the sequencing data of a study of T cell repertoires in cytomegalovirus infection. Study-level results: HLA-C-restricted CMV-specific TCR beta clonotypes prevailed in the ex vivo response.

The CDR3 sequence is 14 residues long. The germline V gene has CDR1 DFQATT and CDR2 SNEGSKA (reference sequence). Trimming at V came to 3 bases and at J to 4 bases, leaving 3 bases not matched to a gene. This clonotype was seen at least ten times. Its antigen is not known. One entry per CDR3 protein, called by TCRdb with MiXCR from the reads. The table records around 210,000 distinct CDR3 sequences, approximately 6.7% of them present only once. The chain joins TRBV20-1 to TRBJ2-1; TRBD1 agrees at 10 bases. Sequencing input: PBMCs. The TCR originated in a human donor in good health (CMV status not recorded). Some clones in this sample may be carry-over from other donors' samples. The CDR3 sequence is CSASRDRGYNEQFF. CDR3 sequence (DNA): TGCAGTGCTAGCCGGGACAGGGGTTACAATGAGCAGTTCTTC.